This T cell receptor (beta chain) was sequenced in a study of cytomegalovirus exposure and HLA in healthy donors. General study findings and limits: Published work reported that the classifier diagnosed cytomegalovirus status with high specificity and sensitivity.

A word on this clone: Its specificity is not known.

Assay: immunoSEQ multiplex PCR; the TCRdb copy retains only in-frame clones and omits some. The sample lists 90,000 to 150,000 clones, around nine tenths occurring once. CDR3 length equals 17 residues. The ends lost 1 base at V and 0 bases at J; junction bases unmatched: 6. CDR1 is SEHNR, CDR2 FQNEAQ, per germline (reference sequence). The genes are TRBV7-9 and TRBJ2-1; 7 positions agree with TRBD2. This clonotype was sampled from a woman aged 18 to 35 in good health and CMV-seropositive. Sequencing was performed on PBMCs. The CDR3 DNA reads as TGTGCCAGCAGCTTAGATTCTAGCGGTTACTCCTACAATGAGCAGTTCTTC. The encoded protein is CASSLDSSGYSYNEQFF.